The source of this T cell receptor beta chain is a study of T-cell memory formation after mild COVID-19. About the study: Each donor largely had its own TCR clusters. The study, taken as a whole, reports: Some responding clones appeared in pre-infection memory, suggesting cross-reactive memory joined. CD4/CD8 balance characterized clones contracting day 15 to 85, and CD4+ skew characterized later expanders.

5'RACE primed from the constant segment yielded TCR alpha and TCR beta cDNA libraries bearing sample barcodes and UMIs. TCRdb processed the 5' RACE reads anew with MiXCR; each CDR3 protein has one entry. Among roughly 300,000 distinct CDR3 sequences listed, 8.2% were seen once. This clonotype showed up just a few times. Its antigen is undetermined. Germline CDR1 is SGHAT and CDR2 is FQNNGV. The CDR3 length is 12 residues. The V gene lost 5 bases and the J gene lost 9 bases, with 11 bases spanning the gap. The source is a man between 18 and 35 years old who had mild COVID-19 (a few samples of this study predate the infection). Cell type and time point are not known. Input material: PBMCs or a T cell subset sorted from them (not recorded which). This chain connects TRBV11-2 to TRBJ2-1; D remains unclear. The CDR3 DNA follows: TGTGCCAGCAGCCCAGCTTCAAGTGAGCAGTTCTTC. The encoded protein is CASSPASSEQFF.